This T cell receptor beta chain was sequenced in a study of T cells in Graves' hyperthyroidism and ophthalmopathy. J was trimmed by 2 bases and V by 6 bases; bases with no gene match: 4. Germline CDR1 and CDR2: MNHEY and SVGEGT. CDR3 length equals 16 residues. Template material for amplifying TCR beta CDR3 regions consisted of RNA transcripts. TCR CDR3 regions were first amplified by RT-PCR with HTBI primers. TCRdb analysed the multiplex PCR reads with MiXCR anew, one entry per CDR3 protein. Found here are about 620,000 distinct CDR3 sequences, around 16% of them singletons; the top ten hold 3% to 4%. In its sample, this clonotype was seen a few times.

The material sequenced was blood. The clonotype was recovered from a woman in her 30s with Graves' hyperthyroidism. The rearrangement links TRBV6-2 or TRBV6-3 to TRBJ2-1; the match to TRBD2 covers 13 bases. The CDR3 DNA is TGTGCCAGCAGCACAGGACTAGCGGGGGCCTACAATGAGCAGTTCTTC. This translates into CASSTGLAGAYNEQFF.